The sample holds many counts of the clone carrying this T cell receptor (beta chain). V dropped 10 bases and J dropped 6 bases, with 14 bases sitting between them. The CDR3 runs to 12 residues. The germline CDR1 and CDR2 sequences are MGHDK and SYGVNS. For TCRbeta, the library was prepared with unique molecular identifiers. TCRdb fed the PCR reads into MiXCR, producing one record per CDR3 protein. Among 70,000 to 95,000 distinct CDR3 sequences listed, 10% to 15% were seen once. This sample stems from a study of T-cell reconstitution after alpha-beta-depleted transplantation in children. This sequence originates from a human donor who donated a stem cell graft to a child with inherited bone marrow failure. The chain links TRBV25-1 to TRBJ2-3; D remains ambiguous. Material: PBMCs from the stem cell graft donor, obtained from the stem cell graft. CDR3 nucleotides: TGTGCCACTGCGGCCCCAGGCGATACGCAGTATTTT. It specifies CATAAPGDTQYF.